The 24 T cell receptor beta chains reported below all come from one sample, sequenced in a study of post-analysis software for immune sequencing data. The TCR beta cDNA libraries contained unique molecular identifiers. TCRdb reprocessed the PCR reads via MiXCR and lists one record per CDR3 protein. Among 600,000 to 750,000 distinct CDR3 sequences listed, 59% were seen once. The study's findings and limits: Five TRBV segments, including TRBV5-6, TRBV5-1 and TRBV20-1, were more frequent in patients than controls.

Their antigen targets remain unknown. The material sequenced was blood. Every receptor here comes from a girl aged 2-10 years with multiple sclerosis.

The chain has TRBV5-1 and TRBJ1-5; D perhaps matches TRBD1 (6 bases). This CDR3 has 14 residues. The germline V gene encodes CDR1 SGHRS and CDR2 YFSETQ. The V gene lost 4 bases and the J gene lost 0 bases, with 8 bases spanning the gap. CDR3 nucleotide sequence: TGCGCCAGCAGCGAGGGGGGTAGCAATCAGCCCCAGCATTTT. Amino acid sequence: CASSEGGSNQPQHF.

CDR3 sequence (DNA): TGTGCCAGCAGCCGACCCGGGACCCTACCGGACACTGAAGCTTTCTTT. As protein: CASSRPGTLPDTEAFF. This chain uses TRBV12-3 or TRBV12-4 with TRBJ1-1; D perhaps matches TRBD1 (5 bases). This CDR3 is 16 amino acids long. V was cut by 6 bases and J by 3 bases, with 20 bases left in between.

The rearrangement joins TRBV3-1 to TRBJ1-2; D is perhaps TRBD1 (5 bases). CDR1 LGHDT and CDR2 YNNKEL come from the germline V gene (reference sequence). The CDR3 length is 15 residues. V was clipped by 0 bases and J by 4 bases, with 12 bases between them. As DNA, the CDR3 is TGTGCCAGCAGCCAAGAGAGGGACCCTCTCTATGGCTACACCTTC. Residues: CASSQERDPLYGYTF.

The chain couples TRBV9 to TRBJ2-5, with 10 bases identical to TRBD2. The CDR3 loop spans 16 amino acids. V gave up 4 bases and J gave up 3 bases; unmatched junction bases: 9. Germline V lookup: CDR1 SGDLS, CDR2 YYNGEE. CDR3 DNA sequence: TGTGCCAGCAGCTCTCGACTAGCGGGCCTCGAAGAGACCCAGTACTTC. It is translated as CASSSRLAGLEETQYF.

This clonotype was counted only a few times. V usage is TRBV27 and J usage is TRBJ2-7; 7 nucleotides agree with TRBD1. The germline V gene encodes CDR1 MNHEY and CDR2 SMNVEV (reference sequence). This CDR3 has 13 residues. After removal of 3 bases from V and 2 bases from J, the junction contained 1 base not matched to a gene. CDR3 protein: CASSFDRAYEQYF. The CDR3 bases are TGTGCCAGCAGTTTCGACAGGGCCTACGAGCAGTACTTC.

This clonotype was picked up a small number of times. This chain connects TRBV5-1 to TRBJ1-5; 12 positions match TRBD1. CDR3 size: 14 residues. In germline, CDR1 is SGHRS, CDR2 YFSETQ. The V segment lost 3 bases and the J segment 7 bases; nucleotides outside the gene matches: 2. The CDR3 reads CASSWGTGGQPQHF. In DNA form, the CDR3 reads TGCGCCAGCAGCTGGGGGACAGGGGGCCAGCCCCAGCATTTT.

This clonotype showed up just a few times. The chain recombines TRBV5-1 with TRBJ2-1, with TRBD2 identical over 8 bases. CDR1 SGHRS and CDR2 YFSETQ come from the germline V gene. This CDR3 comprises 16 residues. Unmatched junction bases numbered 10, after V lost 2 bases and J lost 6 bases. The CDR3, as DNA: TGCGCCAGCAGCTTTTACCCGGGGGGGCTCTCCAATGAGCAGTTCTTC. Translated, it gives CASSFYPGGLSNEQFF.

The genes are TRBV5-6 and TRBJ1-1; D not certain. Germline V CDR1 and CDR2: SGHDT, YYEEEE. V dropped 1 base and J dropped 5 bases, with 15 bases sitting between them. CDR3 length: 15 amino acids. The CDR3 here is CASSLFPESVTEAFF. Here the CDR3 DNA reads TGTGCCAGCAGCTTGTTTCCGGAGAGTGTAACTGAAGCTTTCTTT. The full variable domain, in which reference TRBV5-6 and TRBJ1-1 provide the parts outside the CDR3, is DAGVTQSPTHLIKTRGQQVTLRCSPKSGHDTVSWYQQALGQGPQFIFQYYEEEERQRGNFPDRFSGHQFPNYSSELNVNALLLGDSALYLCASSLFPESVTEAFFGQGTRLTVV.

This rearrangement joins TRBV13 to TRBJ2-4, with a tentative D call TRBD1 (6 bases). The J call may be incorrect, as the DNA end agrees better with TRBJ2-7. Germline-derived CDR1 and CDR2 are PRHDT and FYEKMQ (reference sequence). This CDR3 is built from 14 residues. The CDR3 loop is CASSLSGETYEQYF. DNA for the CDR3: TGTGCCAGCAGCTTATCAGGGGAAACCTACGAGCAGTACTTC.

This clonotype was counted once. The CDR3 DNA reads as TGTGCCAGCAGTGACGGAGAGTCAAATGAGCAGTTCTTC. It translates to CASSDGESNEQFF. The chain carries TRBV2 and TRBJ2-1; D is undetermined. The CDR3 length is 13 residues. CDR1 and CDR2 (germline): SNHLY, FYNNEI. The germline V and J ends were trimmed by 3 bases and 7 bases, with 10 bases remaining between them.

The V gene is TRBV10-3, the J gene TRBJ2-1; possible D gene TRBD2, 5 bases. TRBJ2-7 matches the DNA end more closely, so the J call is doubtful. CDR3 length: 14 residues. Looked up from germline, CDR1 is ENHRY and CDR2 is SYGVKD. The CDR3 protein is CAIERESSYYEQYF. The DNA of the CDR3 is TGTGCCATCGAGAGGGAATCGTCCTACTACGAGCAGTACTTC.

The sample holds a few counts of this clonotype. The V gene is TRBV12-3 or TRBV12-4, the J gene TRBJ1-5; D uncertain. The CDR3 has 14 amino acids. The V gene lost 3 bases and the J gene lost 3 bases, with 9 bases spanning the gap. CDR3 DNA sequence: TGTGCCAGCAGTTTTTCCGGGTTCAATCAGCCCCAGCATTTT. Translation: CASSFSGFNQPQHF.

A few counts support this clonotype. CDR3 protein: CSAREGEAKNIQYF. The CDR3 bases are TGCAGTGCTAGAGAGGGCGAAGCCAAAAACATTCAGTACTTC. The chain couples TRBV20-1 to TRBJ2-4; no firm D call. The CDR3 is 14 residues long. Germline V lookup: CDR1 DFQATT, CDR2 SNEGSKA (reference sequence). The ends were cut back, 0 bases at V and 0 bases at J, with 6 bases in the middle.

The rearrangement uses TRBV3-1 and TRBJ2-5; D possibly corresponds to TRBD2 (6 bases). V was shortened by 3 bases and J by 3 bases, with 8 bases between the two germline ends. The CDR3 extends over 13 amino acids. CDR1 is LGHDT, CDR2 YNNKEL, per germline (reference sequence). This CDR3 is CASSHAGKETQYF. The CDR3 DNA reads TGTGCCAGCAGCCACGCGGGGAAAGAGACCCAGTACTTC.

This clonotype came up a few times. The chain combines TRBV6-4 with TRBJ2-7; D is possibly TRBD1 (5 bases). V lost 6 bases to trimming and J lost 3 bases, with 15 bases between them. Germline V lookup: CDR1 MRHNA, CDR2 SNTAGT. The CDR3 is 14 amino acids. The CDR3 sequence is CASRTARDSYEQYF. The CDR3 DNA follows: TGTGCCAGCAGGACCGCCCGAGACAGCTACGAGCAGTACTTC.

The V and J genes are TRBV6-2 or TRBV6-3 and TRBJ2-1, with 8 bases aligning to TRBD2. The CDR3 length is 13 residues. The germline V gene encodes CDR1 MNHEY and CDR2 SVGEGT. Trimming took 6 bases from V and 7 from J; bases not matched to a gene: 5. CDR3 nucleotide sequence: TGTGCCAGCAGGGGAGCGGGGGAGAATGAGCAGTTCTTC. Translated: CASRGAGENEQFF.

This clonotype was seen a handful of times. V and J are TRBV7-9 and TRBJ2-1, with D possibly matching TRBD2 (6 bases). Trimming cost V 6 bases and J 8 bases, with 8 bases left between them. The CDR3 consists of 11 residues. Germline CDR1 SEHNR, CDR2 FQNEAQ (reference sequence). CDR3 nucleotide sequence: TGTGCCAGCAGGGAGGGTCATGAGCAGTTCTTC. The encoded protein is CASREGHEQFF. Full variable domain (remainder filled in from reference TRBV7-9 and TRBJ2-1): DTGVSQNPRHKITKRGQNVTFRCDPISEHNRLYWYRQTLGQGPEFLTYFQNEAQLEKSRLLSDRFSAERPKGSFSTLEIQRTEQGDSAMYLCASREGHEQFFGPGTRLTVL.

The chain joins TRBV21-1 to TRBJ2-5; the listed D gene, TRBD1, was not tested against the DNA. TRBV21-1 is a listed pseudogene. CDR3 size: 12 residues. The CDR3 loop reads CASRGTGETQYF. CDR3 coding DNA: TGTGCCAGCAGGGGGACGGGAGAGACCCAGTACTTC.

This chain's CDR3 is CASSEVVYTF. For the CDR3, the DNA is TGTGCCAGCAGTGAGGTAGTCTACACCTTC. The rearrangement uses TRBV6-1 and TRBJ1-2; no definite D call. CDR1 is MNHNS, CDR2 SASEGT, per germline. This CDR3 is built from 10 residues. V lost 3 bases and J lost 10, with 6 bases in between.

V is TRBV5-6 and J is TRBJ2-1, with TRBD2 identical over 9 bases. J gave up 8 bases and V 0 bases, and 6 bases lay outside the gene matches. This CDR3 has 15 amino acids. Germline CDR1 is SGHDT and CDR2 is YYEEEE. The CDR3 coding sequence is TGTGCCAGCAGCTTGGGCGGGGGGGCAGCGTATGAGCAGTTCTTC. Its translation is CASSLGGGAAYEQFF.

A few counts support this clonotype. The J gene is TRBJ2-3, the V gene TRBV20-1; 8 bases line up with TRBD1. The junction had 5 bases not matched to a gene; V was cut back by 4 bases and J by 2 bases. From germline, CDR1 is DFQATT and CDR2 SNEGSKA (reference sequence). This CDR3 is built from 14 residues. In nucleotides, the CDR3 is TGCAGTGCTACAGGGGGCGTAGACACAGATACGCAGTATTTT. This translates into CSATGGVDTDTQYF.

The V and J genes are TRBV10-3 and TRBJ1-4; no clear D. Germline CDR1 and CDR2: ENHRY and SYGVKD. V gave up 3 bases and J gave up 5 bases, with 13 bases separating them. The CDR3 has 15 amino acids. This chain's CDR3 is CAISDASVGNEKLFF. The CDR3 DNA sequence: TGTGCCATCAGTGATGCGTCAGTAGGGAATGAAAAACTGTTTTTT.

The chain has TRBV12-3 or TRBV12-4 and TRBJ1-2; no clear D gene. V dropped 8 bases and J dropped 0 bases, with 16 bases sitting between them. The CDR3 consists of 15 residues. The CDR3 DNA follows: TGTGCCAGCCACTCCCAGCTTTATCCTAACTATGGCTACACCTTC. Its translation: CASHSQLYPNYGYTF.

This clonotype was seen ten or more times. The chain links TRBV5-1 to TRBJ2-5, with D perhaps TRBD1 (6 bases). Germline CDR1 is SGHRS and CDR2 is YFSETQ. With 1 base removed from V and 1 base from J, the gap between germline ends came to 8 bases. CDR3 length: 14 residues. This chain's CDR3 is CASSLTGSQETQYF. CDR3 DNA: TGCGCCAGCAGCTTGACAGGGTCCCAAGAGACCCAGTACTTC.